One T cell receptor delta chain is described in this entry. This entry belongs to a study of gamma-delta T cells after stem cell transplantation. TCRdb reanalyzed the RT-PCR reads using CATT. The table includes roughly 2,200 delta-chain clones, approximately 4% detected once. Germline CDR1 and CDR2: GEAIGNYY and EKD. V lost 0 bases and J lost 0; bases outside the gene matches: 26. This CDR3 contains 23 residues. Sequenced sample: gamma-delta T cells. The clonotype originates from a human donor. It is not recorded whose cells these are; they may come from a transplant donor. The chain carries TRDV2 and TRDJ1, with 8 positions matching TRDD3. CDR3 DNA: TGTGCCTGTGACACCGTACCCTCCCAGAGTACTTGGGGATACAAGCCCCACACCGATAAACTCATCTTT. Translated: CACDTVPSQSTWGYKPHTDKLIF.